This TCR beta chain stems from a study of molecular identifiers for immune sequencing clone quantification. Study overall: In replicates, RNA taken from about 20,000 or 100,000 naive CD8 cells was divided five ways, and four portions underwent sequencing. Overall study findings and caveats: Among about a million naive cells, as was reported, spiked Jurkat TCR RNA from one cell was detectable.

CD8+CD4-CCR7+CD45RA+ sorting gave the naive CD8 T cells. This CDR3 has 19 residues. Per germline, CDR1 SGHDN and CDR2 FVKESK. The V end lost 6 bases, the J end lost 0 bases, and 21 bases lay between the germline ends. This clonotype showed up many times. Its antigen remains unknown. In preparing bulk TCR libraries, previously described methods and listed TCR primers were used. TCRdb reprocessed the PCR reads with MiXCR, giving one entry per CDR3 protein. The sample consists of roughly 630,000 distinct CDR3 sequences, roughly 23% of them appearing once. The receptor was isolated from a human donor in good health. Some libraries in this study had Jurkat cell RNA spiked in. The rearrangement links TRBV14 to TRBJ2-6; tentatively, D is TRBD1 (6 bases). The sample comprised naive CD8+ T cells from blood, with Jurkat cell RNA spiked in. Subset given: FACS-sorted CD8+CD4-CCR7+CD45RA+ naive T cells. CDR3 protein: CASRPDSGTLYSGANVLTF. CDR3 DNA sequence: TGTGCCAGCAGACCCGACTCCGGGACACTTTACTCTGGGGCCAACGTCCTGACTTTC.